A selection of T cell receptor beta chains follows, all from one sample in a study of T cell repertoires in cytomegalovirus infection. TCRdb reanalysed the reads using MiXCR and keeps one entry per CDR3 protein. This sample carries 700,000 to 850,000 distinct CDR3 sequences, around a third of them seen once, and the ten largest clones take over 10%. No antigen is known for these receptors. Specimen: cultured CD8+ T cells from PBMCs, collected from culture after CMV antigen stimulation. Source of these receptors: a human donor in good health (CMV status not recorded). Some clones in this sample may be carry-over from other donors' samples. Each CDR3 is given with its conserved first and last residue. The D gene is left open where the match is weak. Clone size appears in some rows only: once, few, many, or a class for an expanded clone.

CDR3 length	J gene	D gene	clone size	V gene	CDR3 DNA	CDR3 protein
15	TRBJ2-3	-	few	TRBV7-9	TGTGCCAGCAGCCCAGTCGGACAGTTTTCAGATACGCAGTATTTT	CASSPVGQFSDTQYF
12	TRBJ2-5	-	-	TRBV5-3	TGTGCCAGCAGTTACCAAAAGGGGACCCAGTACTTC	CASSYQKGTQYF
15	TRBJ1-1	TRBD1	-	TRBV5-6	TGTGCCAGCAGGCCTATGACAGGGACGGGAACTGAAGCTTTCTTT	CASRPMTGTGTEAFF
13	TRBJ1-1	-	-	TRBV2	TGTGCCATCCGCCTCGGGACTAACACTGAAGCTTTCTTT	CAIRLGTNTEAFF
12	TRBJ1-1	-	many	TRBV7-9	TGTGCCAGCAGTACCGGGGGATCTGAAGCTTTCTTT	CASSTGGSEAFF
15	TRBJ2-6	TRBD1	-	TRBV7-9	TGTGCCAGCAGCACCGGGACAGGGGGGGTCAACGTCCTGACTTTC	CASSTGTGGVNVLTF
13	TRBJ1-1	-	few	TRBV7-8	TGTGCCAGCCGGCCAATTATGAACACTGAAGCTTTCTTT	CASRPIMNTEAFF
17	TRBJ2-1	-	few	TRBV6-5	TGTGCCAGCAGTTACTCGATTGCTACCCTAAGGGACAATGAGCAGTTCTTC	CASSYSIATLRDNEQFF
15	TRBJ2-3	-	many	TRBV24-1	TGTGCCACCAGTGATGTAGGGGGGCACCGAGATACGCAGTATTTT	CATSDVGGHRDTQYF
17	TRBJ2-3	TRBD2	many	TRBV7-6	TGTGCCAGCAGCCCGGGGACTAGCGGGATCTACACAGATACGCAGTATTTT	CASSPGTSGIYTDTQYF
19	TRBJ2-2	TRBD2	many	TRBV7-6	TGTGCCAGCAGCCCCCGGACTAGCGGGGGGGCTCCGAACACCGGGGAGCTGTTTTTT	CASSPRTSGGAPNTGELFF
14	TRBJ1-1	-	-	TRBV7-9	TGTGCCAGCAGCAATTCCGGGACGCACACTGAAGCTTTCTTT	CASSNSGTHTEAFF
23	TRBJ2-5	TRBD2	many	TRBV6-5	TGTGCCAGCAGCCCTCAACCCGGACTAGCGGGGGTGGACCACCTTACCTCTGGGGAGACCCAGTACTTC	CASSPQPGLAGVDHLTSGETQYF
18	TRBJ1-1	-	-	TRBV7-2	TGTGCCAGCAGCCGTCCCCGGGCCAGTGGAGTTATGAACACTGAAGCTTTCTTT	CASSRPRASGVMNTEAFF
14	TRBJ1-4	TRBD1	once	TRBV6-5	TGTACCAGCAGCCCGGACAGGGGCCAGGGAAAACTGTTTTTT	CTSSPDRGQGKLFF
15	TRBJ1-3	-	-	TRBV6-1	TGTGCCAGCAGTGGGACGGGACACTCTGGAAACACCCTATATTTT	CASSGTGHSGNTLYF
15	TRBJ2-2	-	-	TRBV15	TGTGCCACCAGTACCGGGACTGGAAACACCGGGGAGCTGTTTTTT	CATSTGTGNTGELFF
18	TRBJ1-1	TRBD1	-	TRBV11-1	TGTGCCAGCAGCTTGGTGGTCACAGGGGCCGTCATGAACACTGAAGCTTTCTTT	CASSLVVTGAVMNTEAFF
14	TRBJ2-2	-	many	TRBV5-1	TGCGCCAGCAGCCTCATGGAGTGGTCCGGGGAGCTGTTTTTT	CASSLMEWSGELFF
12	TRBJ2-1	-	-	TRBV24-1	TGTGCCACTAGTGTAGGGATCGGGGAGCAGTTCTTC	CATSVGIGEQFF
17	TRBJ1-1	-	few	TRBV12-5	TGTGCTAGTGGTTGGCCAGGAGGGAGCCGGGGGTCCCGCGAGGGTTTCTTT	CASGWPGGSRGSREGFF
14	TRBJ2-1	-	-	TRBV6-1	TGTGCCAGCGGTCGCGGAGACCTCTACAATGAGCAGTTCTTC	CASGRGDLYNEQFF
16	TRBJ2-1	-	-	TRBV7-8	TGTGCCAGCAGCCCCAACTACCTGAGCTCCTACAATGAGCAGTTCTTC	CASSPNYLSSYNEQFF
15	TRBJ2-7	-	once	TRBV4-1	TGCGCCAGCAGCCAAGGGGCTTTTTCCTCCTACGAGCAGTACTTC	CASSQGAFSSYEQYF
15	TRBJ1-1	-	-	TRBV3-1	TGTGCCAGCAGCCAAAAGAGAGGGAGGTACACTGAAGCTTTCTTT	CASSQKRGRYTEAFF
17	TRBJ1-5	TRBD1	-	TRBV6-5	TGTGCCAGCAGTTACTTGGGACAGAGGAGCTTCAATCAGCCCCAGCATTTT	CASSYLGQRSFNQPQHF
16	TRBJ1-2	-	many	TRBV7-9	TGTGCCAGCAGCTTAGGCGCAGGGGAGGGGTTCTATGGCTACACCTTC	CASSLGAGEGFYGYTF
16	TRBJ2-3	-	many	TRBV11-2	TGTGCCAGCAGCTTAAGGAGGGCCCTCGACACAGATACGCAGTATTTT	CASSLRRALDTDTQYF
17	TRBJ2-2	TRBD1	-	TRBV4-1	TGCGCCAGCAGCCAAGAAAAGGGGACAGGGGGAACCGGGGAGCTGTTTTTT	CASSQEKGTGGTGELFF
14	TRBJ1-1	-	few	TRBV7-9	TGTGCCAGCAGCCAAAAGGGGCAGTACACTGAAGCTTTCTTT	CASSQKGQYTEAFF
14	TRBJ2-2	-	-	TRBV12-3/TRBV12-4	TGTGCCAGCAGTTTAACAGGGAGCACCGGGGAGCTGTTTTTT	CASSLTGSTGELFF
12	TRBJ2-7	TRBD2	few	TRBV6-5	TGTGCCAGCGGGACTAGGCCCGTCGAGCAGTACTTC	CASGTRPVEQYF
15	TRBJ2-2	TRBD2	many	TRBV6-5	TGTGCCAGCAGCTGGACTAGCGAGAACACCGGGGAGCTGTTTTTT	CASSWTSENTGELFF
14	TRBJ1-5	-	-	TRBV27	TGTGCCAGCAGCCCCCGGGGCAACAATCAGCCCCAGCATTTT	CASSPRGNNQPQHF
15	TRBJ2-1	TRBD2	many	TRBV7-6	TGTGCCAGCAGCCCTAGCGGGGGCTCACTTAATGAGCAGTTCTTC	CASSPSGGSLNEQFF
15	TRBJ1-1	-	-	TRBV12-5	TGTGCTAGTGGTTCGTTCTCGGGACAACCTCATGAAGCTTTCTTT	CASGSFSGQPHEAFF
14	TRBJ2-5	-	once	TRBV6-2/TRBV6-3	TGTGCCAGCAGTTACCCGGGGACCGAAGAGACCCAGTACTTC	CASSYPGTEETQYF
14	TRBJ2-3	-	few	TRBV20-1	TGCAGTGCCCGTATGACGGCTTATACAGATACGCAGTATTTT	CSARMTAYTDTQYF
14	TRBJ1-5	-	-	TRBV10-3	TGTGCCATCAGTGAGGATGCAGAGTATCAGCCCCAGCATTTT	CAISEDAEYQPQHF
15	TRBJ2-1	TRBD1	few	TRBV7-8	TGTGCCAGCAGCACTGGGACAGCCATCTACAATGAGCAGTTCTTC	CASSTGTAIYNEQFF
14	TRBJ2-5	-	many	TRBV7-2	TGTGCCAGCAGCCCGCCGGAAAGCCCCGAGACCCAGTACTTC	CASSPPESPETQYF
15	TRBJ2-2	TRBD2	-	TRBV13	TGTGCCAGCAGCCCAGGACTAGCGGGGCGCAGGGAGCTGTTTTTT	CASSPGLAGRRELFF
17	TRBJ2-2	-	-	TRBV7-2	TGTGCCAGCAGCTCCCTGGGGGGGGGGCCTGTTATCGGGGAGCTGTTTTTT	CASSSLGGGPVIGELFF
14	TRBJ1-2	TRBD1	once	TRBV6-5	TGTGCCAGCAGTTACCATGGACAGGGCTATGGCTACACCTTC	CASSYHGQGYGYTF
15	TRBJ1-6	-	-	TRBV13	TGTGCCAGCAGCTTAGGCCTACAGGAGAATTCACCCCTCCACTTT	CASSLGLQENSPLHF
15	TRBJ1-1	-	-	TRBV6-2/TRBV6-3	TGTGCCAGCTCTAATAGGGGGGTTTTGAACACTGAAGCTTTCTTT	CASSNRGVLNTEAFF
14	TRBJ1-2	-	many	TRBV12-3/TRBV12-4	TGTGCCAGCAGTTTAGAAGGGGGAGGGCTAGGCTACACCTTC	CASSLEGGGLGYTF
14	TRBJ2-1	-	few	TRBV6-5	TGTGCCAGCAGAGCCGGGGGCATCGGGAATGAGCAGTTCTTC	CASRAGGIGNEQFF
14	TRBJ2-1	-	many	TRBV7-2	TGTGCCAGCAGCTTAGTCGACCAACGGCGCGAGCAGTTCTTC	CASSLVDQRREQFF
17	TRBJ1-1	-	-	TRBV27	TGTGCCAGCCGTTCCGTATCGGCGGGGGCGTGGGGCACTGAAGCTTTCTTT	CASRSVSAGAWGTEAFF
15	TRBJ2-1	-	few	TRBV6-5	TGTGCCAGCAGTTACTTTGGGACCTTAAAAAATGAGCAGTTCTTC	CASSYFGTLKNEQFF
10	TRBJ1-5	-	-	TRBV6-2/TRBV6-3	TGTGCCAGCACCCATGGGCCCCAGCATTTT	CASTHGPQHF
14	TRBJ1-1	-	-	TRBV27	TGTGCCAGCCACCCCGGGACGGCGAACACTGAAGCTTTCTTT	CASHPGTANTEAFF
13	TRBJ1-2	-	-	TRBV6-1	TGTGCCAGCAGCGGGACAACCAACTATGGCTACACCTTC	CASSGTTNYGYTF
13	TRBJ2-2	-	few	TRBV6-2/TRBV6-3	TGTGCCAGCAGTTACTCGGAAGCCGGGGAGCTGTTTTTT	CASSYSEAGELFF
12	TRBJ2-2	-	-	TRBV19	TGTGCCACAGACTTGGGTACCGGGGAGCTGTTTTTT	CATDLGTGELFF
18	TRBJ2-5	TRBD1	many	TRBV7-9	TGTGCCAGCAGCCTTCCGGGACAGGGACTATTACTCCAAGAGACCCAGTACTTC	CASSLPGQGLLLQETQYF
18	TRBJ1-3	-	many	TRBV7-2	TGTGCCAGCAGCTTAGAGGTGGGGGGGCTAGGTCCTGGAAACACCATATATTTT	CASSLEVGGLGPGNTIYF
17	TRBJ1-1	-	many	TRBV7-8	TGTGCCAGCAGCCCCCGCGAGGGAGGTGGCTTGAACACTGAAGCTTTCTTT	CASSPREGGGLNTEAFF
14	TRBJ2-5	TRBD1	-	TRBV20-1	TGCAGTGCTCTTAACAGGGGGCCAGGAGAGACCCAGTACTTC	CSALNRGPGETQYF